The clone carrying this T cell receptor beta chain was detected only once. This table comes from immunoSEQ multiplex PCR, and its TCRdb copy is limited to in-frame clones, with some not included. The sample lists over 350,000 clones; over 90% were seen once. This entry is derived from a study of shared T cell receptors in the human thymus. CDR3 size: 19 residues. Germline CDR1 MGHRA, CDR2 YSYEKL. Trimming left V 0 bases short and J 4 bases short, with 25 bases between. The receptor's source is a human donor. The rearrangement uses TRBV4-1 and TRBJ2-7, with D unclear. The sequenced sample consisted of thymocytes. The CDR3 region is CASSQEGVWQKKTPYEQYF. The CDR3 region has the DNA TGCGCCAGCAGCCAAGAGGGTGTCTGGCAGAAAAAAACTCCGTACGAGCAGTACTTC.